Each of the 32 T cell receptor beta chains below was sequenced from the same sample in a study of CXCR3-negative and CXCR3-positive naive CD8 T cells. The authors made the TRB cDNA libraries by 5' RACE using UMI labels. TCRdb reprocessed the 5' RACE reads, with one entry per CDR3 protein and no DNA. The sample table includes 20,000 to 25,000 distinct CDR3 sequences. Material: memory CD8+ T cells from blood. These receptor sequences come from a human donor in good health. Some clones in this sample may be carry-over from other donors' samples.

The chain couples TRBV6-1 to TRBJ1-1. Germline V CDR1 and CDR2: MNHNS, SASEGT. The CDR3 has 13 residues. The CDR3 reads CASSERMNTEAFF.

The chain couples TRBV6-4 to TRBJ2-3; without DNA, the TCRdb call of TRBD1 cannot be checked. From germline, CDR1 is MRHNA and CDR2 SNTAGT. CDR3 length equals 13 residues. CDR3 residues: CASSSDNTDTQYF.

The rearrangement links TRBV9 to TRBJ2-7; TCRdb's D call of TRBD2 is untestable without DNA. Germline loops: CDR1 SGDLS, CDR2 YYNGEE. This CDR3 has 14 residues. The CDR3 reads CASSPVSGGYEQYF. The whole variable domain, remainder taken from reference TRBV9 and TRBJ2-7, is DSGVTQTPKHLITATGQRVTLRCSPRSGDLSVYWYQQSLDQGLQFLIQYYNGEERAKGNILERFSAQQFPDLHSELNLSSLELGDSALYFCASSPVSGGYEQYFGPGTRLTVT.

The J gene is TRBJ2-1, the V gene TRBV10-3; the TRBD1 assignment by TCRdb is unverifiable without DNA. The germline gives CDR1 ENHRY, CDR2 SYGVKD. This CDR3 spans 17 amino acids. This CDR3 is CAISEFGAGGAYNEQFF.

The V and J genes are TRBV6-4 and TRBJ2-2. The V gene's germline CDR1 is MRHNA and CDR2 SNTAGT. This CDR3 has 14 amino acids. CDR3 sequence: CASSDSTHTGELFF.

This clonotype is called medium-sized (0.01 to 0.1%) based on its frequency. This rearrangement joins TRBV5-4 to TRBJ1-1; TCRdb gives TRBD1 as the D gene, but with no DNA this cannot be confirmed. The CDR3 extends over 14 amino acids. Germline CDR1 and CDR2: SGHNT and YYREEE (reference sequence). The CDR3 region is CASSFGTGVPEAFF.

The chain carries TRBV4-2 and TRBJ2-3; with no DNA, the TCRdb D assignment of TRBD1 cannot be verified. The germline CDR1 and CDR2 sequences are LGHNA and YNFKEQ. The CDR3 is 14 residues long. CDR3 amino acids: CASSQAGSSDTQYF.

J is TRBJ2-1 and V is TRBV7-8; TCRdb's D call, TRBD1, is unchecked because there is no DNA. There are 16 residues in the CDR3. Per germline, CDR1 SGHVS and CDR2 FQNEAQ. The CDR3 sequence is CASSPGTGISYNEQFF.

The V gene is TRBV29-1, the J gene TRBJ2-5; checking the TCRdb D call of TRBD2 is not possible without DNA. Germline V lookup: CDR1 SQVTM, CDR2 ANQGSEA. The CDR3 has 15 residues. CDR3 in amino acids: CSVVMPAGGPETQYF.

The chain couples TRBV4-2 to TRBJ2-2; TCRdb outputs TRBD2, but without DNA this stays unchecked. The CDR3 runs 16 residues. CDR1 is LGHNA, CDR2 YNFKEQ, per germline. The CDR3 spells CASSQPEGADTGELFF.

The chain carries TRBV29-1 and TRBJ2-1. The CDR3 length is 11 residues. Germline values: CDR1 SQVTM, CDR2 ANQGSEA. The CDR3 protein is CSVERNNEQFF.

V is TRBV20-1 and J is TRBJ2-1; the D call from TCRdb, TRBD2, cannot be confirmed without DNA. Germline assignment: CDR1 DFQATT and CDR2 SNEGSKA (reference sequence). CDR3 length: 15 amino acids. CDR3 sequence reads: CSALKGASGYNEQFF.

The chain carries TRBV27 and TRBJ2-7. Germline lookup yields CDR1 MNHEY and CDR2 SMNVEV (reference sequence). This CDR3 has 13 amino acids. The CDR3 reads CASSLSGSYEQYF.

CDR3 sequence reads: CASSESGDTDTQYF. V and J are TRBV10-1 and TRBJ2-3; the D call of TRBD1 rests on TCRdb alone, since no DNA is present to check it. Germline assignment: CDR1 WNHNN and CDR2 SYGVQD (reference sequence). This CDR3 spans 14 amino acids.

The chain carries TRBV4-3 and TRBJ2-2; the TCRdb call, TRBD1, lacks DNA for checking. There are 16 residues in the CDR3. Germline CDR1 is LGHNA and CDR2 is YSLEER. CDR3 amino acids: CASSPSGTGIPGELFF.

The genes are TRBV14 and TRBJ2-3; the D call of TRBD1 rests on TCRdb alone, since no DNA is present to check it. This CDR3 comprises 17 residues. Per germline, CDR1 SGHDN and CDR2 FVKESK. CDR3 residues: CASSQEGDPGVPDTQYF.

The chain carries TRBV10-3 and TRBJ2-1; without DNA, the TCRdb call of TRBD2 cannot be checked. The CDR3 has 17 residues. CDR1 is ENHRY, CDR2 SYGVKD, per germline. This CDR3 is CAISSGLAGPSYNEQFF.

The gene calls are TRBV20-1 and TRBJ2-7; no DNA is available, so the TRBD1 call from TCRdb remains unchecked. Germline V gene lookup returns CDR1 DFQATT and CDR2 SNEGSKA (reference sequence). This CDR3 is built from 14 residues. CDR3 sequence: CSARDDRVPYEQYF.

The chain couples TRBV12-3 or TRBV12-4 to TRBJ2-1; the D call from TCRdb, TRBD2, cannot be confirmed without DNA. The CDR3 loop spans 15 amino acids. This CDR3 is CASSVGVSSYNEQFF.

The chain uses TRBV4-3 and TRBJ2-7; TCRdb returns TRBD1, unconfirmable since there is no DNA. Germline CDR1 and CDR2: LGHNA and YSLEER. There are 15 residues in the CDR3. Here the CDR3 reads CASSQEQGSPYEQYF.

The V call is TRBV7-3, the J call TRBJ2-2; without DNA, the TCRdb call of TRBD2 cannot be checked. CDR1 SGHTA and CDR2 FQGTGA come from the germline V gene. The CDR3 contains 18 residues. This CDR3 reads CASSLIHLPTSNTGELFF.

V usage is TRBV7-8 and J usage is TRBJ2-5; TCRdb names TRBD2, which stays unverified in the absence of DNA. The CDR3 is 14 amino acids. Germline values: CDR1 SGHVS, CDR2 FQNEAQ. The CDR3 loop is CASSSLAGGETQYF. The variable domain in full, with the rest retrieved from reference TRBV7-8 and TRBJ2-5, is GAGVSQSPRYKVAKRGQDVALRCDPISGHVSLFWYQQALGQGPEFLTYFQNEAQLDKSGLPSDRFFAERPEGSVSTLKIQRTQQEDSAVYLCASSSLAGGETQYFGPGTRLLVL.

The rearrangement joins TRBV29-1 to TRBJ2-7; TCRdb's assignment of TRBD2 cannot be checked, as there is no DNA. There are 12 residues in the CDR3. Germline loops: CDR1 SQVTM, CDR2 ANQGSEA. This CDR3 reads CSAVPPTGEQYF.

J is TRBJ1-2 and V is TRBV29-1. This CDR3 spans 11 amino acids. Germline values: CDR1 SQVTM, CDR2 ANQGSEA. The CDR3 loop is CSVEDIYGYTF.

V is TRBV28 and J is TRBJ1-1. Germline V gene data show CDR1 as MDHEN and CDR2 as SYDVKM. The CDR3 loop spans 13 amino acids. CDR3 protein: CASSFSYDSEAFF.

The chain uses TRBV12-3 or TRBV12-4 and TRBJ1-2. This CDR3 is 13 amino acids long. The CDR3 loop is CASSNIVTYGYTF.

The chain carries TRBV5-1 and TRBJ2-7; TCRdb calls TRBD1, which cannot be checked without DNA. There are 14 residues in the CDR3. Per germline, CDR1 SGHRS and CDR2 YFSETQ. The CDR3 sequence is CASSFDRGAYEQYF.

The rearrangement uses TRBV7-3 and TRBJ1-1; the D gene TCRdb calls, TRBD1, cannot be checked with no DNA. The CDR3 is 13 amino acids. CDR1 SGHTA and CDR2 FQGTGA come from the germline V gene. CDR3 amino acids: CASSTTGGTEAFF.

The gene calls are TRBV2 and TRBJ1-2. The germline gives CDR1 SNHLY, CDR2 FYNNEI. CDR3 length equals 14 residues. CDR3 amino acids: CASSAPRRVRGYTF. Complete variable domain (other parts from reference TRBV2 and TRBJ1-2): EPEVTQTPSHQVTQMGQEVILRCVPISNHLYFYWYRQILGQKVEFLVSFYNNEISEKSEIFDDQFSVERPDGSNFTLKIRSTKLEDSAMYFCASSAPRRVRGYTFGSGTRLTVV.

This chain connects TRBV7-6 to TRBJ2-5; TCRdb's D call of TRBD2 is untestable without DNA. This CDR3 is 17 amino acids long. Germline CDR1 and CDR2: SGHVS and FNYEAQ. CDR3 sequence: CASSRFAGGRPGETQYF.

This clonotype is labeled medium-sized based on frequency. This rearrangement joins TRBV6-4 to TRBJ2-5; TCRdb lists TRBD1, though no DNA is available to test this call. Germline V gives CDR1 MRHNA, CDR2 SNTAGT. The CDR3 extends over 15 amino acids. CDR3 residues: CASSEGQGGVETQYF.

This chain connects TRBV9 to TRBJ2-1; with no DNA, the TCRdb D assignment of TRBD1 cannot be verified. The CDR3 length is 11 residues. CDR1 and CDR2 (germline): SGDLS, YYNGEE. This CDR3 is CASSDRQEQFF.